The present T cell receptor beta chain was sequenced within a study of blood T cell repertoires in COVID-19. Study overall: Specimens from acute and convalescent COVID-19 originated in the United States, Italy and Spain.

Method: immunoSEQ multiplex PCR; TCRdb's copy keeps in-frame clones and lacks some. In the table there are 130,000 or so clones, over 75% of which are singletons. The CDR3 is made up of 14 amino acids. J was trimmed by 6 bases and V by 5 bases; bases with no gene match: 9. CDR1 and CDR2 (germline): SQVTM, ANQGSEA. The TCR was taken from a man aged 55 to 70 with acute or convalescent COVID-19. The chain has TRBV29-1 and TRBJ2-1, with 8 bases aligning to TRBD2. The sample consisted of peripheral blood. The CDR3 region is CSVIRGTRVNEQFF. CDR3 in DNA: TGCAGCGTTATCCGGGGGACTAGAGTCAATGAGCAGTTCTTC.